This T cell receptor beta chain was captured by sequencing in a study of early T cells in non-severe SARS-CoV-2 infection. Individual cDNA molecules were tagged with unique molecular identifiers, the study reported. One entry per CDR3 protein results from TCRdb running MiXCR on the 5' RACE reads. The data contain approximately 69,000 distinct CDR3 sequences, about 10% of them seen just once; the ten biggest clones take up roughly 6%. This clonotype was detected a few times. Its antigen remains unidentified. Regarding the study as a whole: Clonotype matching in VDJdb favored anti-spike CD8 responses and did not capture private and CD4 specificities.

The sequence was collected from an adult who was a healthcare worker with PCR-confirmed SARS-CoV-2 infection or an uninfected control (not recorded which). This sample comprised whole blood, obtained at baseline.

CDR3 in amino acids: CASSSTIPNEQFF. Here the CDR3 DNA reads TGTGCCAGCAGCTCGACTATACCCAATGAGCAGTTCTTC. J is TRBJ2-1 and V is TRBV12-3 or TRBV12-4; a possible D gene is TRBD2 (5 bases). V lost 6 bases and J lost 6, with 12 bases in between. The CDR3 sequence is 13 residues long.